The clone carrying this T cell receptor (beta chain) turned up a few times. A sample-barcoded 5' primer and a J-beta primer mix were used in a second PCR of roughly 6 to 12 cycles. MiXCR, run by TCRdb on the 5' RACE reads, gives a single entry per CDR3 protein. The sample carries about 930,000 distinct CDR3 sequences, about 29% recorded once. CDR1 SEHNR and CDR2 FQNEAQ come from the germline V gene (reference sequence). V lost 0 bases and J 2 bases, leaving 8 bases between the germline ends. This CDR3 spans 15 amino acids. These data belong to a study of blood T cells in healthy people across ages. These data also formed part of another study, on T cells of mothers and their children. That study reports: Detection yielded no persistent microchimeric T cell clones.

This chain uses TRBV7-9 with TRBJ1-5; D might be TRBD1 (5 bases). The receptor's source is a woman aged 35 to 49 in good health. The material sequenced was blood. Here the CDR3 reads CASSLAGDGNQPQHF. Here the CDR3 DNA reads TGTGCCAGCAGCTTAGCAGGGGACGGCAATCAGCCCCAGCATTTT.